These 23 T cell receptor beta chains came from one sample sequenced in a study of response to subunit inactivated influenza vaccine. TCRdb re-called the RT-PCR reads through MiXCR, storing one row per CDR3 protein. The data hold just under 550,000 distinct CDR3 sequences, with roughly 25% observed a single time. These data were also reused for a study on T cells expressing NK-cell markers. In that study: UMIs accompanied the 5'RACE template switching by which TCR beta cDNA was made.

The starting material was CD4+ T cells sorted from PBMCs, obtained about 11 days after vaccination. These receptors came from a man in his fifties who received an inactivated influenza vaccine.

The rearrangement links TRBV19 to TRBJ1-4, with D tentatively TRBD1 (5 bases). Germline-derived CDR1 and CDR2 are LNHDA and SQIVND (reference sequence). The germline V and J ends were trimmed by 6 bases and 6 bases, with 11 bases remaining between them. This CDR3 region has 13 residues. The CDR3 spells CASSRGGYEKLFF. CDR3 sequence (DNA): TGTGCCAGTAGCCGGGGGGGGTATGAAAAACTGTTTTTT.

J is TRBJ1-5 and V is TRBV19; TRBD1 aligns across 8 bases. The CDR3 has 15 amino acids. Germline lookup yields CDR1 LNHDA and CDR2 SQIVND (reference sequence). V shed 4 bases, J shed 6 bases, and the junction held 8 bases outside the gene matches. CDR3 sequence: CASSTRTGFSQPQHF. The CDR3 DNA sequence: TGTGCCAGTAGTACTAGGACAGGGTTCAGTCAGCCCCAGCATTTT.

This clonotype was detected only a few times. The CDR3 nucleotides read TGCAGTGCTAGCGCACAGGGATACACAGATACGCAGTATTTT. Amino acids: CSASAQGYTDTQYF. This rearrangement joins TRBV20-1 to TRBJ2-3; possibly TRBD1 for D (6 bases). The CDR3 has 14 residues. CDR1 and CDR2 from the germline V gene are DFQATT and SNEGSKA (reference sequence). The V and J ends lost 3 bases and 2 bases respectively, with 12 bases between them.

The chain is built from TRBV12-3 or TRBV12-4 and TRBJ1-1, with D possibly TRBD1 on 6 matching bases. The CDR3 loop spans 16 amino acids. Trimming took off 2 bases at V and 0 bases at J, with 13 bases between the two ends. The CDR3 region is CASSLRQGIMNTEAFF. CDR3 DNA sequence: TGTGCCAGCAGTTTAAGGCAGGGGATCATGAACACTGAAGCTTTCTTT.

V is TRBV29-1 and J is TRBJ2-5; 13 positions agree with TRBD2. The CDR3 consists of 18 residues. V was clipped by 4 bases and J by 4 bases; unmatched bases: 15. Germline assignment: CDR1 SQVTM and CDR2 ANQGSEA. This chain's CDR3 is CSVANPKGTSGKLETQYF. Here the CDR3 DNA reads TGCAGCGTTGCGAATCCAAAAGGGACTAGCGGGAAATTAGAGACCCAGTACTTC.

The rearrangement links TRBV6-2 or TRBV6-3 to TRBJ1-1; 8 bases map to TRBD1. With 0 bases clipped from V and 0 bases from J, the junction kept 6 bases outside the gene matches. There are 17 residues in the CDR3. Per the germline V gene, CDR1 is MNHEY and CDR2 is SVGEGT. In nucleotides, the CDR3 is TGTGCCAGCAGTTACTCTCGGACAGGGATGGTGAACACTGAAGCTTTCTTT. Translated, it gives CASSYSRTGMVNTEAFF.

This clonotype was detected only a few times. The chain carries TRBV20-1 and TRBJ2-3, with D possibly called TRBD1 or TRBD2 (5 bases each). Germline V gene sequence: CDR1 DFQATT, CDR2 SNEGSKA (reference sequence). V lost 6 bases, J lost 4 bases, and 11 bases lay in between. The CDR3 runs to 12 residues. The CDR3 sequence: CSAQSGPDTQYF. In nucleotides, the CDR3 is TGCAGTGCGCAGTCGGGGCCAGATACGCAGTATTTT.

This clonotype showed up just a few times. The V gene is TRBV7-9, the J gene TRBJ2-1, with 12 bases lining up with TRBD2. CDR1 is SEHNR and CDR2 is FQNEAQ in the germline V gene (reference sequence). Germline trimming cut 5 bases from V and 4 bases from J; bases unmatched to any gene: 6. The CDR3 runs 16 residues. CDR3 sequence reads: CASSSWGLAGYNEQFF. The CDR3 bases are TGTGCCAGCAGCAGCTGGGGACTAGCGGGTTACAATGAGCAGTTCTTC.

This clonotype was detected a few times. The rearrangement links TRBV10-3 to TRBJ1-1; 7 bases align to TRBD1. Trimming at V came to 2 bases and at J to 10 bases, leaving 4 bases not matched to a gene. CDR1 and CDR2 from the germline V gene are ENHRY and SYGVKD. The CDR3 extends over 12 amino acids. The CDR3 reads CAISEDQGGAFF. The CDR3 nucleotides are TGTGCCATCAGTGAGGACCAGGGGGGAGCTTTCTTT.

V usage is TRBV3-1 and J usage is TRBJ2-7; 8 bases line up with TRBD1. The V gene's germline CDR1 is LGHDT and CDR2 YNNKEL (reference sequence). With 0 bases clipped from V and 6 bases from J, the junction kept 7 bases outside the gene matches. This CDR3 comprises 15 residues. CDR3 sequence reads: CASSQDTGQGVEQYF. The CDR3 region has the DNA TGTGCCAGCAGCCAAGATACTGGACAGGGAGTCGAGCAGTACTTC.

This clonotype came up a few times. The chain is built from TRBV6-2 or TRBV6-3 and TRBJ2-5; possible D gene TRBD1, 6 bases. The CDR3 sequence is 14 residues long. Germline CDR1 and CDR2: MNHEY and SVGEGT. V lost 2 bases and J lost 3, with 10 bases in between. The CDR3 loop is CASSYPDRKETQYF. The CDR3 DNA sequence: TGTGCCAGCAGTTACCCCGACAGGAAAGAGACCCAGTACTTC.

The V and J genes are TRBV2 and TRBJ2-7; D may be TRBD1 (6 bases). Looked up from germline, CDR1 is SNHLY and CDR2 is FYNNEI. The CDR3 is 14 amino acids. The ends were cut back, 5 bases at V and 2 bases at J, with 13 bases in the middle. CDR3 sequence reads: CASSTGFGAYEQYF. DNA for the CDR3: TGTGCCAGCAGTACAGGGTTCGGGGCCTACGAGCAGTACTTC.

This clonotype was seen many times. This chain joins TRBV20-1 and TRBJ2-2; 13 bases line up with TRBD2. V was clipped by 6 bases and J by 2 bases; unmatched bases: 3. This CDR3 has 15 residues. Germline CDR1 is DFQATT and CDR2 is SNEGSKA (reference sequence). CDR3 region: CSAQGLAGNTGELFF. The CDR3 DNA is TGCAGTGCCCAGGGACTAGCGGGAAACACCGGGGAGCTGTTTTTT.

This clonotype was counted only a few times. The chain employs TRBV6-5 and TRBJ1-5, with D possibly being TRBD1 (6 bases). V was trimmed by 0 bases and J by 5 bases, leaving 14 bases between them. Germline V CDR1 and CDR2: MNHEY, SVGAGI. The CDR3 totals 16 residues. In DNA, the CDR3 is TGTGCCAGCAGTTACTCGGGGGCCGGACGATATCAGCCCCAGCATTTT. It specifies CASSYSGAGRYQPQHF.

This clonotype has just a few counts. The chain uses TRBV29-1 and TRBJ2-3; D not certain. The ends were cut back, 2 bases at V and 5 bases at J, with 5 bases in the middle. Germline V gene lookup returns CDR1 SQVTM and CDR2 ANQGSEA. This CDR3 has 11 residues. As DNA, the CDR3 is TGCAGCGTTGAATTCGGAGATACGCAGTATTTT. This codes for CSVEFGDTQYF.

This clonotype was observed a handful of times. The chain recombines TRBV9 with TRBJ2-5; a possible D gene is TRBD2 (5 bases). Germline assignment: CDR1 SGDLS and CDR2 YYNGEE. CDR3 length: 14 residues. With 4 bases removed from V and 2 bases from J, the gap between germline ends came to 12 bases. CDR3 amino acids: CASSLGTRQETQYF. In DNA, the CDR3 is TGTGCCAGCAGCCTTGGCACTAGACAAGAGACCCAGTACTTC.

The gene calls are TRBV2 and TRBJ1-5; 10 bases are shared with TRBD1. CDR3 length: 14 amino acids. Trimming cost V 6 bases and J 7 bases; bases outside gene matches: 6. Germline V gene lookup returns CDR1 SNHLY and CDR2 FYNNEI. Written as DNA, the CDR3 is TGTGCCAGCAGCCCCGGGACAGGGGAACAGCCCCAGCATTTT. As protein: CASSPGTGEQPQHF.

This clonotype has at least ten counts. The DNA for the CDR3 is TGTGCCACCAGTGACCCAACTAGCGGGACCACATACAATGAGCAGTTCTTC. Encoded protein: CATSDPTSGTTYNEQFF. The rearrangement links TRBV24-1 to TRBJ2-1; the match to TRBD2 covers 10 bases. The CDR3 totals 17 residues. V lost 4 bases, J lost 4 bases, and 9 bases stayed unmatched. CDR1 KGHDR and CDR2 SFDVKD come from the germline V gene.

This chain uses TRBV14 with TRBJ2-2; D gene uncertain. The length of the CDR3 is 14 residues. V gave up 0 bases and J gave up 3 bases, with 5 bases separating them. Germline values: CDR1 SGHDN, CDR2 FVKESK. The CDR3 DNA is TGTGCCAGCAGCCAAGATCCAGACACCGGGGAGCTGTTTTTT. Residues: CASSQDPDTGELFF.

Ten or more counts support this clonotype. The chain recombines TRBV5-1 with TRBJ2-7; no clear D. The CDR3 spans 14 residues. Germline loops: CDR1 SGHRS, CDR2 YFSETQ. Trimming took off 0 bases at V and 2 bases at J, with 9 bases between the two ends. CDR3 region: CASSLDSATYEQYF. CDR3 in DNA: TGCGCCAGCAGCTTGGATTCCGCGACCTACGAGCAGTACTTC.

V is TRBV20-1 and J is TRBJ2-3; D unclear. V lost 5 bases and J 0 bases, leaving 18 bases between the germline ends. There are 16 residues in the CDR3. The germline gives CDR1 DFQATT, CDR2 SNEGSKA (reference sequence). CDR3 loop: CSAPAMVGISTDTQYF. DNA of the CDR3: TGCAGTGCTCCCGCCATGGTGGGGATTAGCACAGATACGCAGTATTTT.

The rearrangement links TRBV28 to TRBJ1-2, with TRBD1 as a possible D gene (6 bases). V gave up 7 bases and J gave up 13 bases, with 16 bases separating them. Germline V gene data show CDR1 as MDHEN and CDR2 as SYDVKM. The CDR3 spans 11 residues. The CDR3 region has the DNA TGTGCCAGCACTTCCGCCCACAGGGTCACCTTC. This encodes CASTSAHRVTF.

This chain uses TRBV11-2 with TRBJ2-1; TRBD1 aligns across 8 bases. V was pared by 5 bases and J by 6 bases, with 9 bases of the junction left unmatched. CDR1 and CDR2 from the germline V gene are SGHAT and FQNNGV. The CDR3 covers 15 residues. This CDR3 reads CASSKTDRGSNEQFF. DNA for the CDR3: TGTGCCAGCAGCAAAACCGACAGGGGAAGCAATGAGCAGTTCTTC.